This T cell receptor beta chain derives from a study of PD-1 blockade in classical Hodgkin lymphoma. All patients experienced relapse after autologous stem cell transplantation, and brentuximab vedotin exposure was variable. TCRdb keeps only in-frame clones here, not all; method: immunoSEQ multiplex PCR. The data contain about 24,000 clones, about three quarters of them seen just once; the ten biggest clones take up roughly 8%. This CDR3 region has 15 residues. V was pared by 7 bases and J by 0 bases, with 6 bases of the junction left unmatched. Germline CDR1 and CDR2: MNHNS and SASEGT. The chain couples TRBV6-1 to TRBJ1-5; 7 bases agree with TRBD1. Sequenced material: peripheral blood mononuclear cells (PBMCs), taken before the second cycle of nivolumab. The clonotype originates from a human donor with classical Hodgkin lymphoma. The CDR3 reads CASTRTGDSNQPQHF. CDR3 bases: TGTGCCAGCACCCGGACAGGAGATAGCAATCAGCCCCAGCATTTT.